The sequence of this T cell receptor (beta chain) was determined in a study of naive and memory T cell subsets. Study-wide points: Possibly reflecting memory cells re-expressing CD45RA, a few larger clonotypes occurred in naive repertoires, especially CD8. Gini index rose across naive, CM, EM and EMRA in CD4 and CD8. RNA-based TCR counts may shift with T cell activation and differentiation.

V was pared by 4 bases and J by 8 bases, with 15 bases between. This CDR3 has 14 amino acids. Germline V CDR1 and CDR2: SGDLS, YYNGEE. As regards this clonotype: What it recognizes is unknown.

An equimolar mix of two oligonucleotides served as the beta constant-region primer for TRBC1 and TRBC2. Ligated cDNA was amplified by four rounds of PCR with nested alpha and beta constant-region primers and SP2. TCRdb re-called the UMI-ligation and nested PCR reads through MiXCR, storing one row per CDR3 protein. The table records about 150,000 distinct CDR3 sequences, 22% of them present only once. Sequencing was performed on naive CD4+ T cells from blood. The TCR sequence derives from a human donor in good health. The chain employs TRBV9 and TRBJ1-4, with D unresolved. This CDR3 reads CASSPRQAEEKLFF. Written as DNA, the CDR3 is TGTGCCAGCAGCCCCCGGCAGGCTGAGGAAAAACTGTTTTTT.